Included here is one TCR beta chain sequence, with context. This specimen comes from a study of blood T cell repertoires in COVID-19. Study-wide context: The analysed material was cDNA or gDNA that came from T cells, B-cell-depleted T cells, or PBMCs.

Looked up from germline, CDR1 is SGHKS and CDR2 is YYEKEE (reference sequence). CDR3 length equals 17 residues. V lost 2 bases and J lost 0, with 17 bases in between. All enrollees were about 18 to 95 years old and from about 24 US areas. Cohort assignment relied on participant-reported clinical history. Authors' processing steps: Estimation of nucleated cell counts relied on the amplification of reference gene primers. TCRdb's copy holds only in-frame clones and misses some; the assay was immunoSEQ multiplex PCR. V, J and clone size are those of that table, while D and trimming were read from the DNA. The sample consists of 150,000 to 250,000 clones, about 80% of them appearing once.

The clonotype was recovered from a man in his forties who had recovered from COVID-19. Source material: PBMCs or T cells enriched from blood (not recorded which). The rearrangement links TRBV5-5 to TRBJ1-2; TRBD1 is a possible D gene (6 bases). The CDR3 loop is CASSLSAGARANYGYTF. Written as DNA, the CDR3 is TGTGCCAGCAGCTTATCTGCGGGGGCGAGAGCTAACTATGGCTACACCTTC.